This TCR beta chain was captured in a study of blood T cell dynamics during melanoma immunotherapy. Each bulk PBMC sample had around 360 ng DNA loaded. Sequenced by immunoSEQ multiplex PCR; TCRdb stores in-frame clones only, minus some. The sample shows about 19,000 clones, about 85% of them seen only once. Indicated time point: week 3, after first cycle of checkpoint inhibitor. Samples come from before therapy and from week 3 after the first blockade cycle. Response was assessed by RECIST 1.1 at 12 weeks, except a couple of rapid progressors. The sequenced sample was blood, obtained from a patient treated with checkpoint blockade. The origin of this receptor is a human donor with melanoma.

For the CDR3, the DNA is TGTGCCAGCAGTGATGAGTGGGGGGTCGAGGCCTACGAGCAGTACTTC. This encodes CASSDEWGVEAYEQYF. The J gene is TRBJ2-7, the V gene TRBV2; D is possibly TRBD2 (6 bases). Trimming removed 3 bases at V and 2 bases at J, with 17 bases between. This CDR3 region has 16 residues. Germline lookup yields CDR1 SNHLY and CDR2 FYNNEI.